This is a list of T cell receptor beta chains from one sample in a study of technical replicates of blood from a handful of donors. The repertoire was sequenced with immunoSEQ multiplex PCR; TCRdb's copy has only in-frame clones and lacks some. The sample lists around 15,000 clones, roughly 84% occurring once. Sequenced input: PBMCs. The receptors were gathered from a human donor in good health. The CDR3 runs from the conserved cysteine through the conserved F or W. A D gene is named only where the DNA matches it firmly. Not all rows give a size; the values are once, few, many and, for expanded clones, a class.

clone_size j_call v_call d_call cdr3_aa cdr3_nt
NA TRBJ2-1 TRBV30 TRBD2 CAWSSGTSLYNEQFF TGTGCCTGGAGCTCCGGGACTAGCCTCTACAATGAGCAGTTCTTC
NA TRBJ2-7 TRBV19 TRBD1 CASRSTTGTGRSYEQYF TGTGCCAGTAGATCCACAACCGGGACAGGGCGCTCCTACGAGCAGTACTTC
once TRBJ2-2 TRBV2 NA CASSPQNTGELFF TGTGCCAGCAGCCCACAGAACACCGGGGAGCTGTTTTTT
NA TRBJ2-1 TRBV7-2 TRBD1 CASSLRGGREQFF TGTGCCAGCAGCTTAAGAGGGGGCCGCGAGCAGTTCTTC
NA TRBJ2-1 TRBV11-3 NA CASSSAAGRSYNEQFF TGTGCCAGCAGCTCCGCGGCCGGGAGATCATACAATGAGCAGTTCTTC
NA TRBJ2-6 TRBV19 NA CASSMGEFRGALNPGANVLTF TGTGCCAGTAGTATGGGAGAGTTCAGGGGGGCTCTCAACCCTGGGGCCAACGTCCTGACTTTC
NA TRBJ1-5 TRBV27 TRBD1 CASSLSGQGGQPQHF TGTGCCAGCAGTTTATCGGGACAGGGTGGCCAGCCCCAGCATTTT
NA TRBJ1-1 TRBV6-5 NA CASTITGNTEAFF TGTGCCAGCACCATTACGGGAAACACTGAAGCTTTCTTT
NA TRBJ2-5 TRBV5-6 TRBD1 CASSQRNRDRGRETQYF TGTGCCAGCAGCCAACGAAACCGGGACAGGGGAAGAGAGACCCAGTACTTC
NA TRBJ1-1 TRBV28 NA CASSLEQGREAFF TGTGCCAGCAGCCTCGAGCAGGGTAGAGAAGCTTTCTTT
NA TRBJ1-5 TRBV19 NA CASSIGGDLNQPQHF TGTGCCAGTAGTATAGGGGGGGATCTCAATCAGCCCCAGCATTTT
NA TRBJ2-3 TRBV9 TRBD2 CASSVGLAGTTDTQYF TGTGCCAGCAGCGTCGGACTAGCGGGGACCACAGATACGCAGTATTTT
NA TRBJ2-1 TRBV7-8 TRBD2 CASSLTSPLAGVVDEQFF TGTGCCAGCAGCTTAACCTCGCCTCTAGCGGGAGTGGTCGATGAGCAGTTCTTC
NA TRBJ1-2 TRBV19 NA CASRERTANYGYTF TGTGCCAGTAGGGAACGGACAGCTAACTATGGCTACACCTTC
NA TRBJ1-2 TRBV6-1 NA CASSAQDPTWAPNYGYTF TGTGCCAGCAGTGCACAGGATCCAACCTGGGCCCCTAACTATGGCTACACCTTC
NA TRBJ2-7 TRBV6-5 NA CASSYSAFGTTYEQYF TGTGCCAGCAGTTACTCCGCCTTTGGGACAACCTACGAGCAGTACTTC
NA TRBJ2-7 TRBV18 NA CASSLSGTYEQYF TGTGCCAGCTCCCTCTCAGGGACCTACGAGCAGTACTTC
NA TRBJ2-1 TRBV4-2 NA CASSQVGGLGNEQFF TGTGCCAGCAGCCAAGTAGGGGGTTTGGGCAATGAGCAGTTCTTC
NA TRBJ1-2 TRBV18 TRBD1 CASSLGTGEGYTF TGTGCCAGCTCACTAGGGACAGGGGAAGGCTACACCTTC
NA TRBJ2-1 TRBV5-1 NA CASSSQGMEGEQFF TGCGCCAGCAGCTCTCAGGGAATGGAAGGTGAGCAGTTCTTC
NA TRBJ2-5 TRBV7-9 NA CASSVRGVGETQYF TGTGCCAGCAGCGTCAGGGGAGTTGGAGAGACCCAGTACTTC
few TRBJ2-3 TRBV5-1 TRBD2 CASSRWDGRAKEDTQYF TGCGCCAGCAGCCGTTGGGATGGGAGGGCCAAGGAGGATACGCAGTATTTT
NA TRBJ2-1 TRBV5-8 NA CASSSGVGNNEQFF TGTGCCAGCAGTTCGGGAGTGGGGAACAATGAGCAGTTCTTC
NA TRBJ1-2 TRBV6-1 TRBD1 CASRAGTGYGYTF TGTGCCAGCAGGGCCGGGACAGGCTATGGCTACACCTTC
NA TRBJ1-6 TRBV9 TRBD1 CASSDGTGGRSPLHF TGTGCCAGCAGCGACGGGACAGGGGGCCGTTCACCCCTCCACTTT
NA TRBJ1-4 TRBV30 NA CAWSPELGGKLFF TGTGCCTGGTCCCCGGAACTTGGGGGGAAACTGTTTTTT